This record covers a single TCR beta chain. The sample is drawn from a study of blood T cell repertoires in COVID-19. The wider study: Sites across the United States, Italy and Spain contributed samples from acute and convalescent COVID-19. Sources were T cells, B-cell-depleted T cells, or PBMCs; the material itself was cDNA or gDNA.

Clones were sequenced by immunoSEQ multiplex PCR, and TCRdb holds only the in-frame ones, with some missing. Altogether roughly 200,000 clones are present, 76% being singletons, with the ten largest covering roughly 9.4%. Germline V gene data show CDR1 as MNHNS and CDR2 as SASEGT. The CDR3 extends over 13 amino acids. With 1 base clipped from V and 13 bases from J, the junction kept 5 bases outside the gene matches. The sequence was obtained from a woman between 45 and 60 years old with active or convalescent COVID-19. The sample was peripheral blood. The genes are TRBV6-1 and TRBJ2-1, with 9 bases lining up with TRBD2. CDR3 protein: CASSEERGVHQFF. CDR3 coding DNA: TGTGCCAGCAGTGAAGAGCGGGGGGTCCATCAGTTCTTC.